The rows below give T cell receptor beta chains drawn from one sample of a study of monozygotic twins with inflammatory bowel disease. TCRdb processed the 5' RACE reads again and assigns one entry to each CDR3 protein, with no DNA. This sample's table reports fewer than 550,000 distinct CDR3 sequences. The sequencing sample was made of blood. The receptor set was obtained from a human donor with ulcerative colitis or Crohn's disease, or a healthy co-twin of an affected twin (not recorded which). Each CDR3 is given with its conserved first and last residue.

J gene,V gene,CDR3 protein
TRBJ1-1,TRBV7-2,CASSLGVHAEAFF
TRBJ1-5,TRBV7-8,CASSLGEGYSNQPQHF
TRBJ1-1,TRBV27,CASSLDRQGTEAFF
TRBJ1-5,TRBV20-1,CSARALGWQPQHF
TRBJ2-1,TRBV18,CASSPIEQGNNEQFF
TRBJ2-1,TRBV12-3/TRBV12-4,CASRGVSSYNEQFF
TRBJ1-1,TRBV12-3/TRBV12-4,CASSLGRMNTEAFF
TRBJ1-2,TRBV5-6,CASSFVKSGHYGYTF
TRBJ2-7,TRBV12-3/TRBV12-4,CASSLTSGYYEQYF
TRBJ2-7,TRBV19,CASSMSSGVPYEQYF
TRBJ1-1,TRBV7-2,CASSLDRVAFF
TRBJ2-4,TRBV5-1,CASSGTANKNIQYF
TRBJ1-2,TRBV5-5,CASSLVQLNYGYTF
TRBJ2-3,TRBV12-3/TRBV12-4,CASTPQGGNTDTQYF
TRBJ2-7,TRBV7-9,CASSAPTGTYEQYF
TRBJ2-1,TRBV20-1,CSSLAPLSGSRNEQFF
TRBJ1-2,TRBV3-1,CASSQSGQHYGYTF
TRBJ2-6,TRBV13,CATSEKATGGRGANVLTF
TRBJ1-1,TRBV20-1,CRMGDSGVDTEAFF
TRBJ2-5,TRBV5-1,CASSLVTLQETQYF
TRBJ1-4,TRBV9,CASSGGQSNEKLFF
TRBJ2-5,TRBV6-1,CASSQTLQETQYF
TRBJ2-1,TRBV2,CASTRDHYNEQFF
TRBJ1-1,TRBV7-9,CASSPQGAEAFF
TRBJ1-5,TRBV7-2,CASGGENQPQHF
TRBJ1-1,TRBV7-3,CASSKTGETEAFF
TRBJ2-7,TRBV7-9,CASSLKRGRYEQYF
TRBJ2-2,TRBV5-1,CASSSWDTITGELFF
TRBJ2-7,TRBV2,CASRSRETAYEQYF
TRBJ2-6,TRBV6-5,CASSYSGGSGANVLTF
TRBJ2-3,TRBV20-1,CTAGPLGIYTDTQYF
TRBJ1-2,TRBV20-1,CSARPGQVSISGGYTF
TRBJ1-2,TRBV7-9,CASSPETNYGYTF
TRBJ2-7,TRBV5-1,CASSLGLAEGVQYF
TRBJ2-7,TRBV9,CASSPSPLSYEQYF
TRBJ1-4,TRBV6-5,CASSYSSGSYEKLFF
TRBJ2-5,TRBV14,CASRRRGGAGETQYF
TRBJ2-4,TRBV6-2/TRBV6-3,CASINPGLGYPQYF
TRBJ2-1,TRBV6-1,CASSRRMLAGDAYNEQFF
TRBJ2-2,TRBV20-1,CSARDRRGQGSGELFF
TRBJ2-1,TRBV18,CASSFSQGYEQFF
TRBJ1-5,TRBV28,CASGQGDSNQPQHF
TRBJ2-3,TRBV20-1,CSATPLPGLAGAVSTDTQYF
TRBJ1-4,TRBV28,CASSRTPKLFF
TRBJ2-7,TRBV5-1,CASRPEASSYEQYF
TRBJ2-3,TRBV9,CASSVGDTPTQYF
TRBJ2-3,TRBV29-1,CSVRGGGRVADTQYF
TRBJ2-1,TRBV15,CATSRGYKQFF
TRBJ1-1,TRBV20-1,CSAPRGQANTEAFF
TRBJ2-5,TRBV20-1,CSCPAGTSGSRETQYF
TRBJ2-1,TRBV4-1,CASKIKRENNEQFF
TRBJ1-4,TRBV20-1,CSARTGTTEKLFF